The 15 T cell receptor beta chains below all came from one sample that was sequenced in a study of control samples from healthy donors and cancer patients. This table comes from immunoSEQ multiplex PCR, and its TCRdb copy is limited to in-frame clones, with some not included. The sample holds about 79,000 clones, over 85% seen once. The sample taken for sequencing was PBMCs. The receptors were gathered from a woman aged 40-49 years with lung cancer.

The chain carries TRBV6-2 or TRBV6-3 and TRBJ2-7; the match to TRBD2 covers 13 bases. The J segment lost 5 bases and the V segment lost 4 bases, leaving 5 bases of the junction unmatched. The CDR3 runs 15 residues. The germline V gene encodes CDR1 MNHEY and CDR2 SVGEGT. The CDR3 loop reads CASSSTSGGADEQYF. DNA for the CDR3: TGTGCCAGCAGTTCTACTAGCGGGGGGGCCGACGAGCAGTACTTC.

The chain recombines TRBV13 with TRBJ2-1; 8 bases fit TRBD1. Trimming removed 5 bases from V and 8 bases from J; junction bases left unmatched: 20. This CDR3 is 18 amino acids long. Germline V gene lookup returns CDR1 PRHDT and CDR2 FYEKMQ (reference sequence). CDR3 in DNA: TGTGCCAGCAGCGACCCAACCGACAGGGGTGGTCGCGGCGATGAGCAGTTCTTC. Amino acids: CASSDPTDRGGRGDEQFF.

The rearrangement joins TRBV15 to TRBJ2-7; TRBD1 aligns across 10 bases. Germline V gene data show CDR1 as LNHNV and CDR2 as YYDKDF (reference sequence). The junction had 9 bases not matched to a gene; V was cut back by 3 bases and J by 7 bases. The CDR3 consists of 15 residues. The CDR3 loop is CATSRRQGAVGEQYF. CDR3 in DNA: TGTGCCACCAGCAGGAGACAGGGGGCGGTGGGGGAGCAGTACTTC.

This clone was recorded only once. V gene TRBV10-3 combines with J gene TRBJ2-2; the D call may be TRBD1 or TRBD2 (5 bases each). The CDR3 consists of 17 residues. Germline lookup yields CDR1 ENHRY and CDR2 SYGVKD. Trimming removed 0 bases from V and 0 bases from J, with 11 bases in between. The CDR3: CAISESRRGANTGELFF. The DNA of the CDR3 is TGTGCCATCAGTGAGTCGAGACGGGGCGCGAACACCGGGGAGCTGTTTTTT.

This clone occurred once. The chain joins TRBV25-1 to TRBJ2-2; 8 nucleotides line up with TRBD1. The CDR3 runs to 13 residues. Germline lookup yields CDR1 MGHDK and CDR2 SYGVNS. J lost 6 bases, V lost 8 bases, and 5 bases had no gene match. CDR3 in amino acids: CASAEQGAGELFF. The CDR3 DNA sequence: TGTGCCAGCGCCGAACAGGGGGCCGGGGAGCTGTTTTTT.

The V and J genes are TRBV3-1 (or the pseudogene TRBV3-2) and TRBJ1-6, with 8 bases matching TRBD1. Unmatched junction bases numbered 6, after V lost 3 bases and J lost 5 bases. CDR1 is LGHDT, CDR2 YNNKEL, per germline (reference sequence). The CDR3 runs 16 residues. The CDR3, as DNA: TGTGCCAGCAGCCAGCTCCGGACAGGGAATAATTCACCCCTCCACTTT. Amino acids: CASSQLRTGNNSPLHF.

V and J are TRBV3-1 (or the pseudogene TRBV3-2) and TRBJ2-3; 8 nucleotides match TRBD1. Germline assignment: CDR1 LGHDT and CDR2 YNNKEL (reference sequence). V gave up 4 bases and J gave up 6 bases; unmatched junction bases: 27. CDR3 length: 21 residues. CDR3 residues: CASSLPGDRKAHAEISDTQYF. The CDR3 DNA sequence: TGTGCCAGCAGCCTACCTGGGGACAGGAAGGCTCACGCCGAGATCTCCGATACGCAGTATTTT.

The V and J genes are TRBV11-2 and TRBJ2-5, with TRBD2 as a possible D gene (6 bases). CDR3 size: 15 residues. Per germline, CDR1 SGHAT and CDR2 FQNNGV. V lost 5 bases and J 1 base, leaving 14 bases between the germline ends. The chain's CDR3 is CASSQDYRTQETQYF. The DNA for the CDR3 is TGTGCCAGCAGCCAGGACTACAGGACCCAAGAGACCCAGTACTTC.

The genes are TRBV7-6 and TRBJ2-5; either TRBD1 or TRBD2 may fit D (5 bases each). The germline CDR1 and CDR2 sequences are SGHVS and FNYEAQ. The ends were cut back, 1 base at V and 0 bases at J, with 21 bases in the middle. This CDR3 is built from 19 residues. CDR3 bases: TGTGCCAGCAGCTTAGAGTGGGACGGAGGAAATCAGTACCAAGAGACCCAGTACTTC. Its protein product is CASSLEWDGGNQYQETQYF. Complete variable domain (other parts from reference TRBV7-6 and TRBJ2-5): GAGVSQSPRYKVTKRGQDVALRCDPISGHVSLYWYRQALGQGPEFLTYFNYEAQQDKSGLPNDRFSAERPEGSISTLTIQRTEQRDSAMYRCASSLEWDGGNQYQETQYFGPGTRLLVL.

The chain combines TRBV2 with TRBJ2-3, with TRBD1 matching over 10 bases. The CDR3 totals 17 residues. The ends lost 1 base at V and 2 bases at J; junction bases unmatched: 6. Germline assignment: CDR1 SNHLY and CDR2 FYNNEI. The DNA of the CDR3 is TGTGCCAGCAGTGAAGTCCCCGGGACAGGGGTCACAGATACGCAGTATTTT. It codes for CASSEVPGTGVTDTQYF.

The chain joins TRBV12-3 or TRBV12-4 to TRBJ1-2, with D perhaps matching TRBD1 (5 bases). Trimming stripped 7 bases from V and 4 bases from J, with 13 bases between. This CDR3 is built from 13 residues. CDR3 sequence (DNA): TGTGCCAGCACCCTAGGGGCGCCCTATGGCTACACCTTC. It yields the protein CASTLGAPYGYTF.

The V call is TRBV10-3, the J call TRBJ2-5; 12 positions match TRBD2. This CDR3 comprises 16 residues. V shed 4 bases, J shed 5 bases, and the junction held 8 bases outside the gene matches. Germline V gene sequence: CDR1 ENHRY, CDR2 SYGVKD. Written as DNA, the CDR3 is TGTGCCATCAGTGGTGGTCTAGCGGGGGGGCTTGAGACCCAGTACTTC. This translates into CAISGGLAGGLETQYF.

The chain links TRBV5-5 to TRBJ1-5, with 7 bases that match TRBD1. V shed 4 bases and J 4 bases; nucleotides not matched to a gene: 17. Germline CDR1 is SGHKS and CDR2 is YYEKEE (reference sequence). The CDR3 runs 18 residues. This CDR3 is CASSLLTGIRGGNQPQHF. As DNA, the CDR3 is TGTGCCAGCAGCCTACTCACGGGGATCAGGGGGGGGAATCAGCCCCAGCATTTT.

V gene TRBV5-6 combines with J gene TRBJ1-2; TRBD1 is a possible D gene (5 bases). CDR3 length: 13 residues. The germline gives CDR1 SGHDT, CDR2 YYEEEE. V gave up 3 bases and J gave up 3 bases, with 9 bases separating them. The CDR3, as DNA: TGTGCCAGCAGCTCGCGGGGGTACTATGGCTACACCTTC. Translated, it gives CASSSRGYYGYTF.

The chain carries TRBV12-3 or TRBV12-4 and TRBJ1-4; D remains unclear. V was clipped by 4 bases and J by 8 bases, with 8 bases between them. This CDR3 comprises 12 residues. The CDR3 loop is CASSYEGEKLFF. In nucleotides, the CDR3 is TGTGCCAGCAGTTATGAAGGGGAAAAACTGTTTTTT.